The 31 T cell receptor beta chains below were found in one sample sequenced in a study of response to subunit inactivated influenza vaccine. MiXCR, run by TCRdb on the RT-PCR reads, gives a single entry per CDR3 protein. This sample has under 800,000 distinct CDR3 sequences, with roughly 14% found just once. Sequences were derived from PBMCs from blood, sampled 14 to 15 days before vaccination. The origin of the receptors is a man aged 45-65 years who received an inactivated influenza vaccine.

The chain couples TRBV6-6 to TRBJ1-1; maybe TRBD1 (6 bases). Germline CDR1 reads MNHNY; CDR2 reads SVGAGI (reference sequence). V was pared by 5 bases and J by 6 bases, with 10 bases between. This CDR3 comprises 12 residues. The CDR3: CASSKTGSEAFF. CDR3 coding DNA: TGTGCCAGCAGTAAAACAGGGTCTGAAGCTTTCTTT.

This clonotype was seen repeatedly, ten times or more. The CDR3 DNA sequence: TGCGCCAGCAGCCTAGACCACGGGACAGTGGCCCGCACAGATACGCAGTATTTT. The encoded protein is CASSLDHGTVARTDTQYF. The chain employs TRBV4-1 and TRBJ2-3; 7 positions match TRBD1. From germline, CDR1 is MGHRA and CDR2 YSYEKL. Unmatched junction bases numbered 14, after V lost 4 bases and J lost 1 base. The CDR3 covers 18 residues.

This clonotype appeared a few times. The chain combines TRBV18 with TRBJ2-7; a possible D gene is TRBD1 (6 bases). This CDR3 is 14 amino acids long. Trimming stripped 6 bases from V and 2 bases from J, with 14 bases between. The V gene's germline CDR1 is KGHSH and CDR2 LQKENI. CDR3 bases: TGTGCCAGCTCGCCCGGACAGCCTCCCTACGAGCAGTACTTC. Translation: CASSPGQPPYEQYF.

This clonotype was detected a few times. The chain is built from TRBV5-1 and TRBJ2-3; perhaps D is TRBD1 or TRBD2 (5 bases each). Deletions cut 0 bases from V and 1 base from J, with 12 bases between. The CDR3 spans 16 residues. Germline CDR1 and CDR2: SGHRS and YFSETQ. The CDR3 DNA sequence: TGCGCCAGCAGCTTGGGACAGAGGGCTGGCACAGATACGCAGTATTTT. It is translated as CASSLGQRAGTDTQYF.

The sample holds a few counts of this clonotype. The chain recombines TRBV15 with TRBJ2-1; 8 nucleotides agree with TRBD1. The J segment lost 2 bases and the V segment lost 6 bases, leaving 9 bases of the junction unmatched. The CDR3 length is 16 residues. Germline CDR1 LNHNV, CDR2 YYDKDF (reference sequence). CDR3 residues: CATSTGQGLAYNEQFF. The CDR3 DNA reads as TGTGCCACCAGTACAGGACAGGGACTTGCCTACAATGAGCAGTTCTTC.

This clonotype has a handful of counts. The chain uses TRBV6-5 and TRBJ2-7, with 7 bases aligning to TRBD1. CDR1 MNHEY and CDR2 SVGAGI come from the germline V gene. The CDR3 is 15 amino acids. The trim removed 2 bases at V and 1 base at J, leaving 5 bases unmatched. This chain's CDR3 is CASSYARGRSYEQYF. In DNA, the CDR3 is TGTGCCAGCAGTTACGCAAGGGGGCGATCCTACGAGCAGTACTTC.

The genes are TRBV9 and TRBJ2-7, with 9 bases that match TRBD2. V shed 0 bases, J shed 8 bases, and the junction held 9 bases outside the gene matches. Germline V CDR1 and CDR2: SGDLS, YYNGEE. This CDR3 region has 15 residues. In DNA, the CDR3 is TGTGCCAGCAGCGTAGGCGGTAGCGGGAGCGCGCAGCAGTACTTC. Amino acid sequence: CASSVGGSGSAQQYF.

The chain carries TRBV6-1 and TRBJ2-2; 10 nucleotides align to TRBD1. Germline CDR1 is MNHNS and CDR2 is SASEGT. The CDR3 loop spans 18 amino acids. Trimming took 7 bases from V and 5 from J; bases not matched to a gene: 16. In nucleotides, the CDR3 is TGTGCCAGCAACAACGGGGCCCAGACAGGGGGCCCAACCGGGGAGCTGTTTTTT. Protein sequence: CASNNGAQTGGPTGELFF.

This clonotype was seen a few times. This sequence joins TRBV20-1 and TRBJ2-7, with D possibly being TRBD1 or TRBD2 (6 bases each). This CDR3 contains 14 residues. The germline V gene encodes CDR1 DFQATT and CDR2 SNEGSKA (reference sequence). Trimming pared 2 bases from V and 1 base from J, leaving 12 bases between. In DNA, the CDR3 is TGCAGTGCTAGACCGGCGGGGACATCCTACGAGCAGTACTTC. Translation: CSARPAGTSYEQYF.

The chain is built from TRBV20-1 and TRBJ2-1, with D hard to call. V lost 7 bases to trimming and J lost 6 bases, with 7 bases between them. The CDR3 loop spans 10 amino acids. CDR1 is DFQATT and CDR2 is SNEGSKA in the germline V gene (reference sequence). CDR3 sequence reads: CSVWRNEQFF. CDR3 nucleotides: TGCAGTGTTTGGCGCAATGAGCAGTTCTTC.

The chain carries TRBV2 and TRBJ2-2; the D is unclear. CDR1 and CDR2 (germline): SNHLY, FYNNEI. V lost 5 bases and J lost 0, with 10 bases in between. The length of the CDR3 is 15 residues. The CDR3 DNA follows: TGTGCCAGCAGTCTCGGGCCCTCGAACACCGGGGAGCTGTTTTTT. Encoded protein: CASSLGPSNTGELFF.

This clonotype has just a few counts. The CDR3 sequence is CASSVEGRHTEAFF. The CDR3 DNA is TGTGCCAGCAGTGTCGAGGGGAGGCACACTGAAGCTTTCTTT. V gene TRBV2 combines with J gene TRBJ1-1; possible D gene TRBD1, 5 bases. There are 14 residues in the CDR3. Germline assignment: CDR1 SNHLY and CDR2 FYNNEI. V shed 4 bases and J shed 3 bases, with 12 bases lying between them.

This clonotype was counted only a few times. The genes are TRBV20-1 and TRBJ2-5; D not resolved. The germline V gene encodes CDR1 DFQATT and CDR2 SNEGSKA (reference sequence). Trimming removed 7 bases from V and 5 bases from J, with 11 bases in between. The CDR3 contains 11 residues. CDR3 DNA sequence: TGCAGTGGACATTACTTGGAGACCCAGTACTTC. This translates into CSGHYLETQYF.

This clonotype came up a few times. The chain combines TRBV4-3 with TRBJ1-5; D is undetermined. This CDR3 comprises 15 residues. Germline CDR1 and CDR2: LGHNA and YSLEER. The germline V and J ends were trimmed by 0 bases and 6 bases, with 12 bases remaining between them. The DNA for the CDR3 is TGCGCCAGCAGCCAAGAAAGGGTAGGGTTTCAGCCCCAGCATTTT. Translating it yields CASSQERVGFQPQHF.

This clonotype came up a few times. CDR3 residues: CASSLLRGAQETQYF. CDR3 bases: TGTGCCAGCAGCTTATTGCGGGGGGCACAAGAGACCCAGTACTTC. The V gene is TRBV7-2, the J gene TRBJ2-5; 8 bases are shared with TRBD2. This CDR3 is built from 15 residues. Germline CDR1 is SGHTA and CDR2 is FQGNSA. Germline trimming cut 2 bases from V and 2 bases from J; bases unmatched to any gene: 4.

The rearrangement links TRBV27 to TRBJ2-1, with 11 bases that match TRBD2. Per the germline V gene, CDR1 is MNHEY and CDR2 is SMNVEV (reference sequence). The CDR3 totals 14 residues. V lost 8 bases to trimming and J lost 8 bases; unmatched junction nucleotides: 8. CDR3 DNA: TGTGCCAGCCAAATAGCGGGGGGGCCACATGAGCAGTTCTTC. Protein product: CASQIAGGPHEQFF.

Many counts were recorded for this clonotype. This chain joins TRBV7-2 and TRBJ2-2; 9 nucleotides line up with TRBD1. Germline V lookup: CDR1 SGHTA, CDR2 FQGNSA. The CDR3 loop spans 15 amino acids. The V and J ends lost 6 bases and 4 bases, in that order; junction bases with no gene match: 6. In DNA, the CDR3 is TGTGCCAGCAGTCAAGGGACAGGGAGCACCGGGGAGCTGTTTTTT. Protein: CASSQGTGSTGELFF. Using reference TRBV7-2 and TRBJ2-2 for the parts outside the CDR3, the full variable domain is GAGVSQSPSNKVTEKGKDVELRCDPISGHTALYWYRQSLGQGLEFLIYFQGNSAPDKSGLPSDRFSAERTGGSVSTLTIQRTQQEDSAVYLCASSQGTGSTGELFFGEGSRLTVL.

In its sample, this clonotype was seen a few times. The V gene is TRBV20-1, the J gene TRBJ2-5, with 7 positions matching TRBD2. Losses at the gene ends were 5 bases for V and 5 bases for J; bases not matched to a gene: 11. In germline, CDR1 is DFQATT, CDR2 SNEGSKA (reference sequence). The CDR3 sequence is 14 residues long. CDR3 residues: CSAPSLGGSETQYF. The DNA for the CDR3 is TGCAGTGCTCCTAGCCTTGGCGGGAGTGAGACCCAGTACTTC.

Worth noting for this clonotype: One base away lies a much larger clone, so this may be a sequencing read error. V is TRBV2 and J is TRBJ2-7; weak D call: TRBD1 (5 bases). This CDR3 comprises 11 residues. V was shortened by 4 bases and J by 6 bases, with 7 bases between the two germline ends. Per germline, CDR1 SNHLY and CDR2 FYNNEI. The CDR3 loop is CASSGQSEQYF. CDR3 nucleotide sequence: TGTGCCAGCAGTGGACAGTCCGAGCAGTACTTC.

The V and J genes are TRBV29-1 and TRBJ1-5; D gene ambiguous. The CDR3 is 13 amino acids. Germline V gene sequence: CDR1 SQVTM, CDR2 ANQGSEA. V was clipped by 7 bases and J by 0 bases, with 10 bases between them. The CDR3 loop is CSAVENSNQPQHF. The CDR3 DNA sequence: TGCAGCGCCGTCGAAAATAGCAATCAGCCCCAGCATTTT.

At least ten counts were recorded for this clonotype. The CDR3 reads CSAQDTLGTEAFF. CDR3 nucleotides: TGCAGCGCGCAGGACACTCTGGGCACTGAAGCTTTCTTT. This chain uses TRBV29-1 with TRBJ1-1, with D perhaps matching TRBD1 (5 bases). The germline gives CDR1 SQVTM, CDR2 ANQGSEA. The CDR3 has 13 residues. The ends were cut back, 7 bases at V and 4 bases at J, with 16 bases in the middle.

V usage is TRBV4-3 and J usage is TRBJ2-7; D call uncertain. The CDR3 is 17 amino acids. Trimming cost V 1 base and J 0 bases, with 16 bases left between them. The germline V gene encodes CDR1 LGHNA and CDR2 YSLEER. CDR3 residues: CASSQGSNSVSSYEQYF. In DNA form, the CDR3 reads TGCGCCAGCAGCCAAGGGTCTAATAGTGTGAGCTCCTACGAGCAGTACTTC.

This clonotype was detected a few times. The J gene is TRBJ2-7, the V gene TRBV15; weak D call: TRBD2 (5 bases). Trimming left V 0 bases short and J 7 bases short, with 16 bases between. The CDR3 is 15 residues long. Per the germline V gene, CDR1 is LNHNV and CDR2 is YYDKDF (reference sequence). CDR3 protein: CATSRENLPGWEQYF. DNA of the CDR3: TGTGCCACCAGCAGAGAAAACTTGCCGGGGTGGGAGCAGTACTTC.

J is TRBJ1-4 and V is TRBV20-1; no definite D call. CDR3 length equals 14 residues. V was trimmed by 5 bases and J by 0 bases, leaving 10 bases between them. CDR1 is DFQATT, CDR2 SNEGSKA, per germline (reference sequence). Written as DNA, the CDR3 is TGCAGTGCTGGACCCAGCTCAACTAATGAAAAACTGTTTTTT. It translates to CSAGPSSTNEKLFF.

This chain connects TRBV27 to TRBJ2-7; tentatively, D is TRBD2 (5 bases). Germline-derived CDR1 and CDR2 are MNHEY and SMNVEV (reference sequence). The CDR3 loop spans 14 amino acids. With 5 bases removed from V and 0 bases from J, the gap between germline ends came to 11 bases. DNA for the CDR3: TGTGCCAGCAGTCAGCAGCGGAACTCCTACGAGCAGTACTTC. It encodes CASSQQRNSYEQYF.

This clonotype was seen more than once but under ten times. The gene calls are TRBV10-3 and TRBJ2-3, with TRBD2 matching over 11 bases. Trimming took 3 bases from V and 4 from J; bases not matched to a gene: 3. Germline CDR1 is ENHRY and CDR2 is SYGVKD. There are 15 residues in the CDR3. The chain's CDR3 is CAISDSGRVSDTQYF. CDR3 DNA sequence: TGTGCCATCAGTGATAGCGGGAGGGTATCAGATACGCAGTATTTT.

This chain joins TRBV27 and TRBJ2-7; 7 positions match TRBD2. Germline values: CDR1 MNHEY, CDR2 SMNVEV (reference sequence). The junction had 8 bases not matched to a gene; V was cut back by 6 bases and J by 0 bases. The CDR3 length is 15 residues. The CDR3 reads CASRPSSGNSYEQYF. The CDR3 nucleotides read TGTGCCAGCAGACCTTCCAGCGGGAACTCCTACGAGCAGTACTTC.

This clonotype was seen at least ten times. The V gene is TRBV6-1, the J gene TRBJ2-4; no clear D gene. The V gene lost 3 bases and the J gene lost 0 bases, with 12 bases spanning the gap. Germline V gene sequence: CDR1 MNHNS, CDR2 SASEGT. The CDR3 spans 16 residues. DNA of the CDR3: TGTGCCAGCAGTGAGGAGCAGGTCCTAGCCAAAAACATTCAGTACTTC. It is translated as CASSEEQVLAKNIQYF.

V and J are TRBV18 and TRBJ2-7; D unclear. This CDR3 is built from 13 residues. Germline V lookup: CDR1 KGHSH, CDR2 LQKENI. The V and J ends lost 3 bases and 5 bases respectively, with 11 bases between them. This CDR3 reads CASSPPGKNEQYF. The DNA for the CDR3 is TGTGCCAGCTCACCGCCCGGCAAAAACGAGCAGTACTTC.

This clonotype was recorded a few times. The chain carries TRBV20-1 and TRBJ2-3; D uncertain. V lost 5 bases and J lost 14, with 26 bases in between. CDR3 size: 14 residues. CDR1 is DFQATT, CDR2 SNEGSKA, per germline (reference sequence). CDR3 sequence (DNA): TGCAGTGCTCGAACTACCGGTGCCGGGCCCCGTGTGTATTTT. Its protein product is CSARTTGAGPRVYF.

This clonotype came up many times. V is TRBV11-2 and J is TRBJ2-7; no firm D call. CDR1 is SGHAT and CDR2 is FQNNGV in the germline V gene. The CDR3 has 15 amino acids. V dropped 1 base and J dropped 12 bases, with 22 bases sitting between them. The CDR3 coding sequence is TGTGCCAGCAGCTTAGTGAGTCGGTGGGTTCTACCGGTGTACTTC. Residues: CASSLVSRWVLPVYF.